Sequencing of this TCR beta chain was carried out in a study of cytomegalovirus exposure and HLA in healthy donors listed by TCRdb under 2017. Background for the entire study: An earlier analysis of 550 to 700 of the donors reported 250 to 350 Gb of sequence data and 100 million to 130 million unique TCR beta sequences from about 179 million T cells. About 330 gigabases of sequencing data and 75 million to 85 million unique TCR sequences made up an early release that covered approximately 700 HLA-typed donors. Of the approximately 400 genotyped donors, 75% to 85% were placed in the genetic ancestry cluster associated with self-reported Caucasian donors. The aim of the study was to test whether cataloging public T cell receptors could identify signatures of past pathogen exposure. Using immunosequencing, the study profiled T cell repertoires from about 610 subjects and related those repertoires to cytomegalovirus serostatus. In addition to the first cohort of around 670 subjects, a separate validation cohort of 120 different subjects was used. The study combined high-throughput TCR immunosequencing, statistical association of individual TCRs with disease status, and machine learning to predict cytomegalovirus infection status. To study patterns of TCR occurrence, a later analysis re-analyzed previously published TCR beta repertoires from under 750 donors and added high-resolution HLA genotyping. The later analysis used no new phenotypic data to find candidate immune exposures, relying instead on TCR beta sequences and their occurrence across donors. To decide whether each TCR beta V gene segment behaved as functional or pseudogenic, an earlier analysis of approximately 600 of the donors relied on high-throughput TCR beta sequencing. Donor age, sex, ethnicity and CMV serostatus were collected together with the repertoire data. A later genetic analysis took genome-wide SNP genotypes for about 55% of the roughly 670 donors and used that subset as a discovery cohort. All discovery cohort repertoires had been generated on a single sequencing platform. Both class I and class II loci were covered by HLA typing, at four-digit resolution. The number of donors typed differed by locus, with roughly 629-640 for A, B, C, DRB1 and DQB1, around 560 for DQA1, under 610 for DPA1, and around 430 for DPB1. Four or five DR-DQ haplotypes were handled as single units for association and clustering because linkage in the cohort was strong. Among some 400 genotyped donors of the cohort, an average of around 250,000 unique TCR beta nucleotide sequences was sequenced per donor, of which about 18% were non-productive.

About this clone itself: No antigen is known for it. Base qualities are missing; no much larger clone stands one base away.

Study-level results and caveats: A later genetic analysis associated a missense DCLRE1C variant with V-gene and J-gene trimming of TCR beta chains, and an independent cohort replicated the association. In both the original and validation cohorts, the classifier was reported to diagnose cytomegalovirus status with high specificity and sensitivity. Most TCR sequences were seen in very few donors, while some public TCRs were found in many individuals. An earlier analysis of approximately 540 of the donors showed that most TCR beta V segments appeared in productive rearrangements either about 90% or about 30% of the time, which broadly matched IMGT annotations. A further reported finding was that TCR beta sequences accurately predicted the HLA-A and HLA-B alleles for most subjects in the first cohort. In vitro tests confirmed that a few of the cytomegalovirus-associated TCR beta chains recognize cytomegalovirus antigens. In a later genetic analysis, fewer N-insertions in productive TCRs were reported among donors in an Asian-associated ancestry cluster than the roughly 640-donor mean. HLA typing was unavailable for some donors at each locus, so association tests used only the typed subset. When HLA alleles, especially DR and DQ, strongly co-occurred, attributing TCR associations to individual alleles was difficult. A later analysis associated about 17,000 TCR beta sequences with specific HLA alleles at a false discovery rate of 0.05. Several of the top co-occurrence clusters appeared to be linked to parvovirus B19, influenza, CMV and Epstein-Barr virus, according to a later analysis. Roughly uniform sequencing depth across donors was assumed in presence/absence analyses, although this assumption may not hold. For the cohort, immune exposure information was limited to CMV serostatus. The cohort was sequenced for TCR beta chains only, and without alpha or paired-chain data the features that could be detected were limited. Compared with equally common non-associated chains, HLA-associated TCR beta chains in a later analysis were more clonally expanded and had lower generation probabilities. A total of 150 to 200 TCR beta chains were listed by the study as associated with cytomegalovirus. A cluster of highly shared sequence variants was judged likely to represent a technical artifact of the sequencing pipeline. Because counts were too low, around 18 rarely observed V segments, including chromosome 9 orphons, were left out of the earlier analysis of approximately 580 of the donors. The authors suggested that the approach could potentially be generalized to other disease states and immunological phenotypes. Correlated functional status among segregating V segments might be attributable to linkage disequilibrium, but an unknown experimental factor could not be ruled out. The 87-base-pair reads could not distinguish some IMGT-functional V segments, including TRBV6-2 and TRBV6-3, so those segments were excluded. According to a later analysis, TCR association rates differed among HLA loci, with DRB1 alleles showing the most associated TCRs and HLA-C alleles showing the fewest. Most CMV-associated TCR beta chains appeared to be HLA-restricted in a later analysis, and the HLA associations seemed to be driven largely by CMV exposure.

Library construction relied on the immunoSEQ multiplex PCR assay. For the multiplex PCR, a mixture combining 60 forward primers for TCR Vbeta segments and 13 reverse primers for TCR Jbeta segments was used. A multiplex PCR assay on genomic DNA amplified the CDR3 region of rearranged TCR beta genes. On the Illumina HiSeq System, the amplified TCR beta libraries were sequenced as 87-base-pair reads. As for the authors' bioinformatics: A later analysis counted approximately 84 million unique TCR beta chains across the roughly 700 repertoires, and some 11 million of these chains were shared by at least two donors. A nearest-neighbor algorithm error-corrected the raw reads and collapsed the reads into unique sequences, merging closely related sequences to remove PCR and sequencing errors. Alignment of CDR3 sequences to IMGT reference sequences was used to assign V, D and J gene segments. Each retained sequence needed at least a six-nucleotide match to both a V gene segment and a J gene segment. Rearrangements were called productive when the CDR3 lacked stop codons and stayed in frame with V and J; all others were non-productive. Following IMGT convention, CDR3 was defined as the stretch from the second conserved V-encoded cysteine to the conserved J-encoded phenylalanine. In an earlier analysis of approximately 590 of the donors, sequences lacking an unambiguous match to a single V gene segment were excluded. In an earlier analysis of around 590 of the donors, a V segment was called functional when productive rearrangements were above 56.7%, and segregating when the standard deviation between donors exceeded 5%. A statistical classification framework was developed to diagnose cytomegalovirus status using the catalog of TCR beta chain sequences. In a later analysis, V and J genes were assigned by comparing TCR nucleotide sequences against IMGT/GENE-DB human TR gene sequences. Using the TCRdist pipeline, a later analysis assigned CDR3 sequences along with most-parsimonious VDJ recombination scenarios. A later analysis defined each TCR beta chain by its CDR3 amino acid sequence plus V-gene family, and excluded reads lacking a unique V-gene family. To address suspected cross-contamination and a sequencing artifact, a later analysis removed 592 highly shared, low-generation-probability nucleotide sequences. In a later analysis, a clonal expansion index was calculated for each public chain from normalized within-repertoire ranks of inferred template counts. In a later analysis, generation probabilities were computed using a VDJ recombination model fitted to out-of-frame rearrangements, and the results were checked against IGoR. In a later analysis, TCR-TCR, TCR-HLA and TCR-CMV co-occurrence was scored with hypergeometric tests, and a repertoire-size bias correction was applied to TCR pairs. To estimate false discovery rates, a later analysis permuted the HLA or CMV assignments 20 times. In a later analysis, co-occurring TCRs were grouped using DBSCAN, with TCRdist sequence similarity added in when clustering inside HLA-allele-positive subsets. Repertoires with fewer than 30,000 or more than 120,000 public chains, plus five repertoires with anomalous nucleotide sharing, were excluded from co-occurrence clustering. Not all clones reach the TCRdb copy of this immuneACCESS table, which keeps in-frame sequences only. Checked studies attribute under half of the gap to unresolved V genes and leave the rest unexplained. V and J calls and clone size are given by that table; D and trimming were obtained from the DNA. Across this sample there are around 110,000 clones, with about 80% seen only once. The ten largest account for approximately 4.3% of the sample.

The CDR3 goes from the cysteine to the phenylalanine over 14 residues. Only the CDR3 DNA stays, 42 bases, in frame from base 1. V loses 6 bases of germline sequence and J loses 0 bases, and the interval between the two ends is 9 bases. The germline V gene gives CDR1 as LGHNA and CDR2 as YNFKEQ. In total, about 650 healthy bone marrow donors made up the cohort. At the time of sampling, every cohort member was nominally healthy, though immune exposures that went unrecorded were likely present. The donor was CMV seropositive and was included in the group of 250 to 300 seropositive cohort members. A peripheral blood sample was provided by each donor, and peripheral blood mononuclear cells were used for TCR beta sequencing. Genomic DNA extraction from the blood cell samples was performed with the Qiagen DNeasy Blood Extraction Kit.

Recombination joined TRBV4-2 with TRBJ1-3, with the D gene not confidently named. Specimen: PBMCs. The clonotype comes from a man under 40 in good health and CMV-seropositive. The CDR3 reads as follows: CASSLTHSGNTIYF. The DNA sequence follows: TGTGCCAGCAGTTTGACACACTCTGGAAACACCATATATTTT.